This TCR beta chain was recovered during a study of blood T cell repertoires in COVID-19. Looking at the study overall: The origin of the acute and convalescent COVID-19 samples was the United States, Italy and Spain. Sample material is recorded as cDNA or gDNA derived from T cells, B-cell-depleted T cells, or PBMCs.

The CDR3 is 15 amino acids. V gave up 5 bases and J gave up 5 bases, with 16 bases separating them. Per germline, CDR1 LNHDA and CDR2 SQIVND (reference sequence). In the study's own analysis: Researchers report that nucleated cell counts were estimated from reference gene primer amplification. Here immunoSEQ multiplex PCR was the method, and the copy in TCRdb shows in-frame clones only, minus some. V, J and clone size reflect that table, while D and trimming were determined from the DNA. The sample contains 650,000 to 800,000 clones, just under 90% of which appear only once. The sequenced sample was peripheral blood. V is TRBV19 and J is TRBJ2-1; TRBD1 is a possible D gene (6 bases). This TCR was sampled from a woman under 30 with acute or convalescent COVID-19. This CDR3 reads CASSAYRAGDNEQFF. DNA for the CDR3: TGTGCCAGTAGTGCCTACCGGGCAGGGGACAATGAGCAGTTCTTC. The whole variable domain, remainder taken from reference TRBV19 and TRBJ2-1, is DGGITQSPKYLFRKEGQNVTLSCEQNLNHDAMYWYRQDPGQGLRLIYYSQIVNDFQKGDIAEGYSVSREKKESFPLTVTSAQKNPTAFYLCASSAYRAGDNEQFFGPGTRLTVL.